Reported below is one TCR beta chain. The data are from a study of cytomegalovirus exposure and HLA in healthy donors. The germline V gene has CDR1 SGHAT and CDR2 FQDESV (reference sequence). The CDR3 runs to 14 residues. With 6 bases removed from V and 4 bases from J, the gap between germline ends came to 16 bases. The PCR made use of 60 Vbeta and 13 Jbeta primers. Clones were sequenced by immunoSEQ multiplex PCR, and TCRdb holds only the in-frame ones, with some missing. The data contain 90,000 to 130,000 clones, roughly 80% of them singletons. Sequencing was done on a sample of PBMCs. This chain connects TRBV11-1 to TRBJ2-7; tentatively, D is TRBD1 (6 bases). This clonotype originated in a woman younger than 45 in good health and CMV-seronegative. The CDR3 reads CASRHRDTAYEQYF. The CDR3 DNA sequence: TGTGCCAGCAGACACCGGGACACTGCGTACGAGCAGTACTTC.